The 18 T cell receptor beta chains below all came from one sample that was sequenced in a study of beta chain features in type 1 diabetes (dated by TCRdb to 2016 to 2019). Library prep was done by the immunoSEQ multiplex PCR assay. The High Capacity cDNA Reverse Transcription Kit was used to reverse transcribe all of the isolated RNA, meaning that expressed TCRB transcripts were what got sequenced. Held by TCRdb, this immuneACCESS table contains in-frame sequences only and omits some clones. Under half of the omission traces to an unresolved V gene where checked; the cause of the rest is unknown. The sample table records 860,000 or so clones; roughly a sixth of these occur just once. The ten largest make up 0.023% of the sample. Sequenced input: naive CD4+ T cells from blood. According to the study, the label for this sample's cell subset or site signals: true naive CD4+ T cells. The source is a woman younger than 30 in good health.

Remarks on this clone: A much more abundant neighbour one base away suggests this may be a read error. In the same sample, other DNA sequences code for this CDR3. The V gene is TRBV7-9, the J gene TRBJ2-2; no firm D call. CDR3 length: 11 amino acids. CDR1 is SEHNR, CDR2 FQNEAQ, per germline (reference sequence). V was shortened by 3 bases and J by 7 bases, with 3 bases between the two germline ends. CDR3 sequence: CASSFGGELFF. CDR3 nucleotide sequence: TGTGCCAGCAGCTTTGGCGGGGAGCTGTTTTTT. The full variable domain, its missing parts supplied by reference TRBV7-9 and TRBJ2-2, is DTGVSQNPRHKITKRGQNVTFRCDPISEHNRLYWYRQTLGQGPEFLTYFQNEAQLEKSRLLSDRFSAERPKGSFSTLEIQRTEQGDSAMYLCASSFGGELFFGEGSRLTVL.

This clone was seen a handful of times. This chain joins TRBV2 and TRBJ2-1; D not resolved. The CDR3 length is 15 residues. The germline V gene has CDR1 SNHLY and CDR2 FYNNEI. V lost 2 bases and J lost 2, with 10 bases in between. The CDR3 here is CASSELAAAYNEQFF. In nucleotides, the CDR3 is TGTGCCAGCAGTGAATTGGCAGCCGCCTACAATGAGCAGTTCTTC.

This clone was observed a handful of times. V and J are TRBV14 and TRBJ1-3; D perhaps matches TRBD1 (5 bases). This CDR3 region has 21 residues. The germline V and J ends were trimmed by 3 bases and 1 base, with 28 bases remaining between them. Germline-derived CDR1 and CDR2 are SGHDN and FVKESK. CDR3 loop: CASSHTRTLGPEGISGNTIYF. The DNA for the CDR3 is TGTGCCAGCAGCCATACCAGGACCCTGGGACCCGAGGGGATTTCTGGAAACACCATATATTTT.

In this sample, this clone turned up a few times. CDR3 sequence (DNA): TGTGCCAGCAGTTTACCAGGAAGCTCCTACAATGAGCAGTTCTTC. Translating gives CASSLPGSSYNEQFF. The J gene is TRBJ2-1, the V gene TRBV27; D gene ambiguous. The CDR3 is made up of 15 amino acids. The germline CDR1 and CDR2 sequences are MNHEY and SMNVEV (reference sequence). V was clipped by 2 bases and J by 0 bases, with 8 bases between them.

The chain recombines TRBV1 with TRBJ2-3; the table's D gene call, TRBD2, was not cross checked with the DNA. TRBV1 is a pseudogene locus. The CDR3 extends over 17 amino acids. The CDR3 protein is CTSSQDLDKDSSDTQYF. In DNA form, the CDR3 reads TGCACCAGCAGCCAAGATCTAGACAAGGACTCGTCAGATACGCAGTATTTT.

V usage is TRBV28 and J usage is TRBJ1-2, with TRBD1 matching over 9 bases. The V and J ends lost 5 bases and 5 bases, in that order; junction bases with no gene match: 30. Germline CDR1 is MDHEN and CDR2 is SYDVKM. This CDR3 is built from 22 residues. CDR3 sequence reads: CASSHPGQGVVWSPHRFYGYTF. CDR3 nucleotide sequence: TGTGCCAGCAGTCACCCGGGACAGGGTGTTGTTTGGTCTCCCCACCGGTTTTATGGCTACACCTTC.

Notes on this clone: Other nucleotide sequences from this sample produce the same CDR3. The V call is TRBV5-4, the J call TRBJ2-3; 11 positions agree with TRBD2. In germline, CDR1 is SGHNT, CDR2 YYREEE (reference sequence). The CDR3 loop spans 16 amino acids. J was trimmed by 0 bases and V by 1 base; bases with no gene match: 1. The CDR3 DNA reads TGTGCCAGCAGCTTGAGGACTAGCGGGAGCACAGATACGCAGTATTTT. It is translated as CASSLRTSGSTDTQYF.

The chain combines TRBV7-9 with TRBJ2-1; 9 bases line up with TRBD2. CDR3 size: 17 residues. Germline values: CDR1 SEHNR, CDR2 FQNEAQ (reference sequence). The J segment lost 6 bases and the V segment lost 0 bases, leaving 9 bases of the junction unmatched. For the CDR3, the DNA is TGTGCCAGCAGCTTAGCAGGACGCGGGAGGGCCATCAATGAGCAGTTCTTC. It translates to CASSLAGRGRAINEQFF.

This clone has more than one count but fewer than ten. V is TRBV27 and J is TRBJ1-5; 9 bases fit TRBD1. With 0 bases clipped from V and 0 bases from J, the junction kept 15 bases outside the gene matches. Germline CDR1 reads MNHEY; CDR2 reads SMNVEV (reference sequence). This CDR3 spans 21 amino acids. This CDR3 reads CASSLSASYRGRGYSNQPQHF. CDR3 nucleotide sequence: TGTGCCAGCAGTTTATCAGCCTCGTACAGGGGGCGAGGTTATAGCAATCAGCCCCAGCATTTT.

Only a few counts were recorded for this clone. The chain has TRBV5-6 and TRBJ2-7, with D hard to call. CDR1 SGHDT and CDR2 YYEEEE come from the germline V gene. The CDR3 totals 14 residues. The V end lost 1 base, the J end lost 0 bases, and 8 bases lay between the germline ends. CDR3 in DNA: TGTGCCAGCAGCTTGCTTGGAGCCTCCTACGAGCAGTACTTC. Protein: CASSLLGASYEQYF.

This clone has a handful of counts. This rearrangement joins TRBV18 to TRBJ2-3; no clear D. The CDR3 runs to 15 residues. Germline CDR1 and CDR2: KGHSH and LQKENI. V shed 0 bases and J shed 2 bases, with 9 bases lying between them. The CDR3 loop reads CASSPPKPATDTQYF. CDR3 DNA sequence: TGTGCCAGCTCACCACCCAAACCCGCCACAGATACGCAGTATTTT.

This clone was detected a few times. V usage is TRBV11-2 and J usage is TRBJ2-6, with 7 bases lining up with TRBD1. The CDR3 has 17 residues. CDR1 is SGHAT, CDR2 FQNNGV, per germline. With 6 bases clipped from V and 1 base from J, the junction kept 9 bases outside the gene matches. For the CDR3, the DNA is TGTGCCAGCAGTTCGGGACAGACAACTTCTGGGGCCAACGTCCTGACTTTC. Amino acids: CASSSGQTTSGANVLTF.

The chain joins TRBV9 to TRBJ2-3; 7 nucleotides agree with TRBD1. The germline gives CDR1 SGDLS, CDR2 YYNGEE. The CDR3 contains 16 residues. Trimming cost V 0 bases and J 2 bases; bases outside gene matches: 6. The CDR3 coding sequence is TGTGCCAGCAGCGTAGGGGCTAGGGGGCCCACAGATACGCAGTATTTT. It is translated as CASSVGARGPTDTQYF.

The CDR3 coding sequence is TGTGCCAGCAGCGTAGTGCCTAGCGGGAGAACAGATACGCAGTATTTT. This codes for CASSVVPSGRTDTQYF. The rearrangement links TRBV9 to TRBJ2-3; 10 bases line up with TRBD2. CDR3 length equals 16 residues. The V and J ends lost 0 bases and 3 bases, in that order; junction bases with no gene match: 4. Germline CDR1 is SGDLS and CDR2 is YYNGEE.

This clone was recorded a few times. As DNA, the CDR3 is TGCAGCGTGGGTTACGGGGGCGGGTCGTACAATGAGCAGTTCTTC. Amino acids: CSVGYGGGSYNEQFF. This rearrangement joins TRBV29-1 to TRBJ2-1; perhaps D is TRBD1 or TRBD2 (6 bases each). CDR1 and CDR2 (germline): SQVTM, ANQGSEA. The length of the CDR3 is 15 residues. V was shortened by 6 bases and J by 4 bases, with 19 bases between the two germline ends.

V usage is TRBV5-8 and J usage is TRBJ1-2, with 7 bases lining up with TRBD1. The V gene end was trimmed by 0 bases and the J gene end by 5 bases; junction bases not matched to a gene: 4. CDR3 length: 14 residues. Germline loops: CDR1 SGHTS, CDR2 YDEGEE. CDR3 region: CASSLGQGGYGYTF. CDR3 coding DNA: TGTGCCAGCAGCTTGGGACAGGGTGGATATGGCTACACCTTC.

The V and J genes are TRBV4-1 and TRBJ1-5; the D gene is possibly TRBD1 (5 bases). V dropped 5 bases and J dropped 15 bases, with 14 bases sitting between them. This CDR3 has 11 residues. Looked up from germline, CDR1 is MGHRA and CDR2 is YSYEKL. CDR3 bases: TGCGCCAGCAGCTCCACGCCTGGGGCGCATTTT. It specifies CASSSTPGAHF.

The J gene is TRBJ2-3, the V gene TRBV28; tentative D call: TRBD2 (6 bases). The CDR3 is 17 residues long. CDR1 is MDHEN and CDR2 is SYDVKM in the germline V gene. V was shortened by 3 bases and J by 1 base, with 17 bases between the two germline ends. Here the CDR3 reads CASSFLSREPGTDTQYF. CDR3 DNA: TGTGCCAGCAGTTTTCTTTCGCGGGAACCGGGCACAGATACGCAGTATTTT.